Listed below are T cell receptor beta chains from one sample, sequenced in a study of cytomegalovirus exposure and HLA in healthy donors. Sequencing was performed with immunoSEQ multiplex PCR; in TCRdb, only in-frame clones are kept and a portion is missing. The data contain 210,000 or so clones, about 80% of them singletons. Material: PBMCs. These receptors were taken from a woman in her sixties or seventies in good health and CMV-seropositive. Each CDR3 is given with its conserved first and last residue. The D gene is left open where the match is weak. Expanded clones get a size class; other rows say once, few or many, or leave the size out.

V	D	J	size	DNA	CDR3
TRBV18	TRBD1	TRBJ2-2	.	TGTGCCAGCTCACCAGGACAGGGGGACACCGGGGAGCTGTTTTTT	CASSPGQGDTGELFF
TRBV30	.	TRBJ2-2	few	TGTGCCTGGAGTGGAGGGAAATACTTCAACGGGGAGCTGTTTTTT	CAWSGGKYFNGELFF
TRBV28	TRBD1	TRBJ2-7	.	TGTGCCAGCAGTGGGCCGGGACAGCTCTCCTACGAGCAGTACTTC	CASSGPGQLSYEQYF
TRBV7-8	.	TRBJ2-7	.	TGTGCCAGCAGCTTCCCTGGGGGGGAGCAGTACTTC	CASSFPGGEQYF
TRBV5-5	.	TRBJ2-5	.	TGTGCCAGCAGCTTCTCGGAGACCCAGTACTTC	CASSFSETQYF
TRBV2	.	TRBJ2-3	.	TGTGCCAGCGGTCAAGTCGGCACAGATACGCAGTATTTT	CASGQVGTDTQYF
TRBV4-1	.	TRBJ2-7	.	TGCGCCAGCAGCCCATGGACAGATCTTCTATACGAGCAGTACTTC	CASSPWTDLLYEQYF
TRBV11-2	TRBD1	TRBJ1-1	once	TGTGCCAGCAGTTATACAGGGGGCGTGTGGACTGAAGCTTTCTTT	CASSYTGGVWTEAFF
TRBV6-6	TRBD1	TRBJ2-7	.	TGTGCCAGCAGTTGGGGACAGGGGGCCTACGAGCAGTACTTC	CASSWGQGAYEQYF
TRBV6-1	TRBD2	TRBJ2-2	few	TGTGCCAGCAGTGCCGGGAGGGCGGACACCGGGGAGCTGTTTTTT	CASSAGRADTGELFF
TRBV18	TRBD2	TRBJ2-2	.	TGTGCCAGCTCACCAAAAGCGGGAGGGCATACCGGGGAGCTGTTTTTT	CASSPKAGGHTGELFF
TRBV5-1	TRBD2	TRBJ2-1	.	TGCGCCAGCAGCTCGACTAGCCCGGGCAATGAGCAGTTCTTC	CASSSTSPGNEQFF